This T cell receptor beta chain was recorded in a study of control samples from healthy donors and cancer patients. This CDR3 comprises 14 residues. The method was immunoSEQ multiplex PCR; TCRdb's version includes in-frame clones alone and lacks a portion of them. The sample consists of about 170,000 clones, around 92% of them appearing once. Sequencing used blood. The source of this sequence is a woman aged 25-40 years in good health. The rearrangement links TRBV12-2 to TRBJ1-1; the table's D call TRBD1 went unverified against the DNA. TRBV12-2 is labeled a pseudogene. CDR3 sequence: CASRLGQMNTEAFF. CDR3 in DNA: TGTGCAAGTCGCTTAGGGCAGATGAACACTGAAGCTTTCTTT.